The clone carrying this T cell receptor (beta chain) was found many times. Its specificity is unknown. These data belong to a study of neurological immune-mediated disorders. Study observations and caveats: According to phylogenetic grouping, one related-CDR3 cluster, a possible signature, contained the repertoires of 18 of 34 multiple sclerosis patients.

MiXCR, applied by TCRdb to the 5' RACE reads, yields one record per CDR3 protein. This table holds tens of thousands of distinct CDR3 sequences, around 3.7% found once. Trimming pared 5 bases from V and 5 bases from J, leaving 5 bases between. Germline values: CDR1 SEHNR, CDR2 FQNEAQ (reference sequence). The CDR3 sequence is 11 residues long. The specimen was PBMCs. The TCR was taken from a man between 40 and 49 years old with multiple sclerosis. The chain is built from TRBV7-9 and TRBJ2-3; no firm D call. Here the CDR3 reads CASSKEDTQYF. CDR3 sequence (DNA): TGTGCCAGCAGCAAGGAAGATACGCAGTATTTT.